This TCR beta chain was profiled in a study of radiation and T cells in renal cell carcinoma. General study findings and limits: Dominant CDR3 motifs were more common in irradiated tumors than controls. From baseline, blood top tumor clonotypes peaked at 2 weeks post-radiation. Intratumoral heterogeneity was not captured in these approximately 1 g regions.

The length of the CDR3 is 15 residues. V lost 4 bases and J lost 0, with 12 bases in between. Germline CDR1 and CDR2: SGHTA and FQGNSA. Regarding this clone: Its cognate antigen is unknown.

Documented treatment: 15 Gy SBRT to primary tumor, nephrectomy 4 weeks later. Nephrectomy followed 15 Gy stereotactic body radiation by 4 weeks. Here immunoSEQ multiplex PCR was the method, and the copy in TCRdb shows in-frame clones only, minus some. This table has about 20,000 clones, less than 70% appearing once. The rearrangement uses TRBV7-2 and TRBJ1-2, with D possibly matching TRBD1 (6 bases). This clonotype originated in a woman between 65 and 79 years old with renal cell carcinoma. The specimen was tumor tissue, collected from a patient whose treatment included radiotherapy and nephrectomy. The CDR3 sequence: CASSSRGSTNYGYTF. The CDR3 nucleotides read TGTGCCAGCAGCTCAAGGGGGTCCACTAACTATGGCTACACCTTC. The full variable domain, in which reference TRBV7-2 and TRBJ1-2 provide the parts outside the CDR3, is GAGVSQSPSNKVTEKGKDVELRCDPISGHTALYWYRQSLGQGLEFLIYFQGNSAPDKSGLPSDRFSAERTGGSVSTLTIQRTQQEDSAVYLCASSSRGSTNYGYTFGSGTRLTVV.